This T cell receptor beta chain was captured in a study of blood T cell repertoires in COVID-19. Overall study context: COVID-19 samples from acute and convalescent phases originated in the United States, Italy and Spain. The cDNA or gDNA used as material had been derived from T cells, B-cell-depleted T cells, or PBMCs.

In the authors' workflow: The assay estimated nucleated cells by amplifying reference gene primers. Generated by immunoSEQ multiplex PCR, the TCRdb table keeps only in-frame clones and is missing some. V and J calls and clone size are as listed in that table; D and trimming were resolved from the DNA. The sample includes about 64,000 clones, 70% to 90% of them seen just once. There are 13 residues in the CDR3. From germline, CDR1 is DFQATT and CDR2 SNEGSKA (reference sequence). V was trimmed by 3 bases and J by 1 base, leaving 10 bases between them. Material for sequencing was peripheral blood. The chain couples TRBV20-1 to TRBJ2-7; tentatively, D is TRBD1 (6 bases). The receptor comes from a man aged 35 to 55 with acute or convalescent COVID-19. This chain's CDR3 is CSASAGASYEQYF. The CDR3 DNA reads TGCAGTGCTAGTGCAGGGGCTTCCTACGAGCAGTACTTC.